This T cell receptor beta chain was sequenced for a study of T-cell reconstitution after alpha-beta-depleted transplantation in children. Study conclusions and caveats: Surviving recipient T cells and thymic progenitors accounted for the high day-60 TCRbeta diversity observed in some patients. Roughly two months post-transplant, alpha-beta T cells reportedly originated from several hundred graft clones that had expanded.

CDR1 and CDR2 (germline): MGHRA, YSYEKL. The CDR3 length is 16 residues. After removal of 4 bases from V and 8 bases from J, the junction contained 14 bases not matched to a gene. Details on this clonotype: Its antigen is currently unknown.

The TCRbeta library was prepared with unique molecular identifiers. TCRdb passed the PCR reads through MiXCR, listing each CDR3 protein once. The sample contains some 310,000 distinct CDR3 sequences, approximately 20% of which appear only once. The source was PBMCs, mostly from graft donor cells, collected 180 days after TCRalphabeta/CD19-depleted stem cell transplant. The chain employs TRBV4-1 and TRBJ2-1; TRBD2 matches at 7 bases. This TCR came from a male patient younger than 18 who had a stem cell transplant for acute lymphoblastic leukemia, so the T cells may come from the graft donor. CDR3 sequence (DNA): TGCGCCAGCAGCCTTAGCGGGTCGCAAGTCGGGGATGAGCAGTTCTTC. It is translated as CASSLSGSQVGDEQFF.